This TCR beta chain came from a study of cytotoxic CD8 clonotypes in ibrutinib-treated CLL (TCRdb year 2021). In terms of the full investigation: The cohort had around twelve relapsed/refractory and roughly 14 treatment-naive patients; 17 to 18 were IGHV unmutated. On average, each sample yielded around 250,000 productive templates and tens of thousands of productive rearrangements. Of the approximately 86 participants in the trial, about 25 had longitudinal samples available. Patients were still on ibrutinib when every remission and progressive disease sample was collected. Cryopreserved peripheral blood mononuclear cells were obtained prior to treatment, at the time of response, and at either disease progression or sustained remission. Partial responses were observed in about 25 patients and complete responses in 2; after a median follow-up of about 69 months, remission was maintained in approximately 14 patients and progression was observed in 12. The response samples were drawn at a median of roughly twelve months into treatment, with a range of about 6 to 40 months. Study-level results and caveats: Public clonotypes were rare and either shrank or stayed stable during treatment, and the rise in clonality at ibrutinib response reflected expansion of private clonotypes. Sampling times were not matched between sustained-remission and progressing patients, and lymph node repertoires were not studied. An increase in clonality was observed at ibrutinib response, with clonality remaining stable during sustained remission and falling back toward baseline at progression. Baseline clonality exceeded that of age-matched healthy donors and correlated strongly with circulating CD8+ T-cell counts.

A MiSeq instrument was used for deep resolution sequencing, which targeted depths ranging from 1 in 1 million up to 1 in 200,000 T cells, with coverage averaging 10x for each clonotype. The immunoSEQ hsTCRB Kit was used to generate TCR beta libraries. The published analysis was carried out like this. ImmunoSEQ Data Assistant and ImmunoSEQ Analyzer were used for data analysis, and V, D and J genes were assigned according to IMGT definitions. Clonality, which ranges from 0 to 1, was calculated by subtracting the normalized Shannon entropy of productive rearrangement frequencies from one. Only overrepresented clonotypes making up at least 0.05% of the repertoire of each patient were included in the public clonotype analysis. Approximately 14 age-matched healthy donor repertoires from immuneACCESS served as clonality controls. The table comes from immuneACCESS by way of TCRdb, which keeps in-frame sequences with V and J called. Part of the clones is missing from these tables; in studies checked, under half for an unresolved V gene and the rest for unknown reasons. The V and J calls and the clone size are those of that table, but D and trimming were determined from the DNA. Here the sample has over 100,000 clones; approximately 85% occur a single time. Of the sample, roughly 1.9% falls within the top ten clones.

This specimen's time point label, interpreted: around 25 months on ibrutinib. Approximately 2 micrograms of genomic DNA were extracted from cryopreserved PBMCs for TCR beta library preparation. Longitudinal blood samples from CLL patients receiving ibrutinib monotherapy were subjected to high-throughput TCR beta sequencing. The patients were enrolled in a single-center, open-label phase 2 trial of ibrutinib monotherapy. CDR1 and CDR2 are drawn from the germline V gene (reference sequence): GTSNPN, SVGIG. Trimmed from V: 0 bases; trimmed from J: 13 bases; junction bases lacking a gene match: 15. The CDR3 has 15 amino acids, counting the end cysteine and phenylalanine. Just the 45-base CDR3 DNA is kept, in frame starting at base 1. On this clone itself: The target of this receptor is not known. No base quality values were provided; no much bigger clone lies one nucleotide off.

The chain couples TRBV30 to TRBJ1-2; TRBD1 fits 9 bases in the junction. The clonotype was recovered from a human donor with chronic lymphocytic leukemia. Here the sequenced sample was PBMCs, taken after 24 months of ibrutinib treatment. The nucleotides read TGTGCCTGGAGTGTAAGGGACAGGGACAGGGTAGCTGCCACCTTC. Its product reads: CAWSVRDRDRVAATF.